These 30 T cell receptor beta chains were all obtained from the same sample, sequenced in a study of cytomegalovirus exposure and HLA in healthy donors. 13 Jbeta primers and 60 Vbeta primers were used for the PCR. Sequencing was performed with immunoSEQ multiplex PCR; in TCRdb, only in-frame clones are kept and a portion is missing. The sample lists 150,000 or so clones, around 85% occurring once. Sequenced material: PBMCs. These TCRs come from a young man in good health and CMV-seropositive.

V is TRBV13 and J is TRBJ2-7; 9 positions match TRBD2. J was trimmed by 5 bases and V by 1 base; bases with no gene match: 3. The CDR3 loop spans 14 amino acids. Germline V gene data show CDR1 as PRHDT and CDR2 as FYEKMQ (reference sequence). The CDR3 spells CASSLEGLADEQYF. As DNA, the CDR3 is TGTGCCAGCAGCTTAGAGGGACTAGCAGACGAGCAGTACTTC.

The chain combines TRBV5-4 with TRBJ2-5, with D possibly being TRBD1 (6 bases). The J call could be wrong; TRBJ2-7 is a better fit for the DNA end. Germline V CDR1 and CDR2: SGHNT, YYREEE (reference sequence). The CDR3 extends over 12 amino acids. CDR3: CASSRDTYEQYF. The CDR3, as DNA: TGTGCCAGCAGCCGGGACACATACGAGCAGTACTTC.

This clone was observed a single time. CDR3 region: CASSVPTGLTEAFF. Written as DNA, the CDR3 is TGTGCCAGCAGCGTCCCAACAGGGCTCACTGAAGCTTTCTTT. This chain connects TRBV5-6 to TRBJ1-1; possibly TRBD1 for D (6 bases). There are 14 residues in the CDR3. Germline CDR1 SGHDT, CDR2 YYEEEE. V lost 4 bases to trimming and J lost 4 bases, with 14 bases between them.

This clone has just a few counts. The chain recombines TRBV5-8 with TRBJ1-5; 7 bases match TRBD1. Losses at the gene ends were 1 base for V and 6 bases for J; bases not matched to a gene: 7. Germline V gives CDR1 SGHTS, CDR2 YDEGEE. The CDR3 extends over 15 amino acids. In DNA, the CDR3 is TGTGCCAGCAGCTTGCCCCGACAGGGACGTCAGCCCCAGCATTTT. This translates into CASSLPRQGRQPQHF.

The chain employs TRBV7-9 and TRBJ2-7, with 12 bases identical to TRBD1. CDR3 length: 19 residues. Germline V gene data show CDR1 as SEHNR and CDR2 as FQNEAQ (reference sequence). J was trimmed by 3 bases and V by 3 bases; bases with no gene match: 15. CDR3 nucleotides: TGTGCCAGCAGCTTGCCACGAACGCCCGGGACAGGGGGCTTCTACGAGCAGTACTTC. Translation gives CASSLPRTPGTGGFYEQYF.

This chain joins TRBV9 and TRBJ2-6; a weak D match, TRBD2 (5 bases). The CDR3 totals 15 residues. The V gene lost 4 bases and the J gene lost 1 base, with 9 bases spanning the gap. CDR1 is SGDLS, CDR2 YYNGEE, per germline. The CDR3 DNA reads TGTGCCAGCAGCCCTAGGACTTCTGGGGCCAACGTCCTGACTTTC. Its protein product is CASSPRTSGANVLTF. The variable domain in full, with the rest retrieved from reference TRBV9 and TRBJ2-6, is DSGVTQTPKHLITATGQRVTLRCSPRSGDLSVYWYQQSLDQGLQFLIQYYNGEERAKGNILERFSAQQFPDLHSELNLSSLELGDSALYFCASSPRTSGANVLTFGAGSRLTVL.

The CDR3 DNA is TGTGCCAGCAGCGCGAATGTTAGGGGACAGAGCTCTAACTATGGCTACACCTTC. Translated, it gives CASSANVRGQSSNYGYTF. The V call is TRBV25-1, the J call TRBJ1-2; 7 bases are shared with TRBD1. V lost 6 bases and J lost 0; bases outside the gene matches: 16. The germline gives CDR1 MGHDK, CDR2 SYGVNS. The CDR3 has 18 residues.

The rearrangement uses TRBV11-3 and TRBJ2-5; TRBD1 matches at 7 bases. V shed 2 bases and J 3 bases; nucleotides not matched to a gene: 6. Germline CDR1 SGHNT, CDR2 YENEEA. The CDR3 is made up of 15 amino acids. Here the CDR3 reads CASSLRGQEEETQYF. The DNA of the CDR3 is TGTGCCAGCAGCTTAAGGGGGCAGGAAGAAGAGACCCAGTACTTC.

This clone was counted once. The chain joins TRBV11-2 to TRBJ1-1; 11 positions match TRBD1. This CDR3 region has 16 residues. Germline V gives CDR1 SGHAT, CDR2 FQNNGV. V was clipped by 5 bases and J by 1 base; unmatched bases: 6. The CDR3 region is CASSAWTGGENTEAFF. DNA of the CDR3: TGTGCCAGCAGCGCCTGGACAGGGGGCGAGAACACTGAAGCTTTCTTT. The complete variable domain, with remaining parts taken from reference TRBV11-2 and TRBJ1-1, reads EAGVAQSPRYKIIEKRQSVAFWCNPISGHATLYWYQQILGQGPKLLIQFQNNGVVDDSQLPKDRFSAERLKGVDSTLKIQPAKLEDSAVYLCASSAWTGGENTEAFFGQGTRLTVV.

The chain has TRBV19 and TRBJ1-5; D call uncertain. Trimming shortened V by 3 bases and J by 1 base, and 16 bases separated the two germline ends. This CDR3 contains 17 residues. Germline loops: CDR1 LNHDA, CDR2 SQIVND (reference sequence). As DNA, the CDR3 is TGTGCCAGTAGTATTCCCCGGGATCTGGGAAGCAATCAGCCCCAGCATTTT. Translating gives CASSIPRDLGSNQPQHF.

V gene TRBV4-1 combines with J gene TRBJ2-7; TRBD2 aligns across 11 bases. The junction had 4 bases not matched to a gene; V was cut back by 1 base and J by 2 bases. Germline lookup yields CDR1 MGHRA and CDR2 YSYEKL. The CDR3 length is 16 residues. Here the CDR3 DNA reads TGCGCCAGCAGCCAAGGACGACTAGCGGGGACCTACGAGCAGTACTTC. It codes for CASSQGRLAGTYEQYF.

This sequence joins TRBV9 and TRBJ2-1; D unclear. The length of the CDR3 is 15 residues. V gave up 0 bases and J gave up 1 base, with 8 bases separating them. CDR1 is SGDLS and CDR2 is YYNGEE in the germline V gene. The CDR3 nucleotides read TGTGCCAGCAGCGTAGTGGGCATTTCCTACAATGAGCAGTTCTTC. It specifies CASSVVGISYNEQFF.

V is TRBV2 and J is TRBJ1-5; 10 positions agree with TRBD1. Per the germline V gene, CDR1 is SNHLY and CDR2 is FYNNEI. The CDR3 totals 15 residues. Germline trimming cut 0 bases from V and 9 bases from J; bases unmatched to any gene: 5. CDR3 sequence: CASSEAGQGVMPQHF. CDR3 DNA: TGTGCCAGCAGTGAAGCCGGACAGGGGGTTATGCCCCAGCATTTT.

This clone was detected only a few times. V usage is TRBV7-2 and J usage is TRBJ1-5; D gene ambiguous. The V end was cut by 3 bases, the J end by 5 bases, with 11 bases between. Germline V CDR1 and CDR2: SGHTA, FQGNSA. The CDR3 has 14 residues. The CDR3, as DNA: TGTGCCAGCAGCTTTGCAGTTCCTCATCAGCCCCAGCATTTT. Its protein product is CASSFAVPHQPQHF.

V and J are TRBV5-1 and TRBJ1-1; D remains unclear. The germline V and J ends were trimmed by 2 bases and 3 bases, with 20 bases remaining between them. The CDR3 spans 17 residues. Per germline, CDR1 SGHRS and CDR2 YFSETQ. The chain's CDR3 is CASSFEPPGNRDTEAFF. Here the CDR3 DNA reads TGCGCCAGCAGCTTCGAGCCCCCGGGAAATAGGGACACTGAAGCTTTCTTT. The whole variable domain, filled in from reference TRBV5-1 and TRBJ1-1, reads KAGVTQTPRYLIKTRGQQVTLSCSPISGHRSVSWYQQTPGQGLQFLFEYFSETQRNKGNFPGRFSGRQFSNSRSEMNVSTLELGDSALYLCASSFEPPGNRDTEAFFGQGTRLTVV.

The CDR3 loop is CASILRQSSSSLGSGHGYTF. The CDR3 DNA reads TGTGCCAGCATCTTGCGACAGTCGTCCAGTTCGCTTGGATCAGGACATGGCTACACCTTC. The chain uses TRBV27 and TRBJ1-2; the D gene is possibly TRBD1 (5 bases). V lost 7 bases, J lost 6 bases, and 36 bases lay in between. Germline V gene sequence: CDR1 MNHEY, CDR2 SMNVEV (reference sequence). The CDR3 sequence is 20 residues long.

This clone was picked up one time. The chain combines TRBV7-3 with TRBJ2-5; 8 bases are shared with TRBD2. The length of the CDR3 is 15 residues. The J segment lost 3 bases and the V segment lost 1 base, leaving 4 bases of the junction unmatched. CDR1 is SGHTA and CDR2 is FQGTGA in the germline V gene. In nucleotides, the CDR3 is TGTGCCAGCAGCTTAATCGGGGGGGCTGAAGAGACCCAGTACTTC. Translated, it gives CASSLIGGAEETQYF.

This chain uses TRBV7-9 with TRBJ1-2; D might be TRBD1 (6 bases). V was trimmed by 1 base and J by 4 bases, leaving 13 bases between them. The CDR3 spans 15 residues. Germline CDR1 SEHNR, CDR2 FQNEAQ (reference sequence). The CDR3: CASSLVAGATYGYTF. CDR3 sequence (DNA): TGTGCCAGCAGCTTAGTTGCAGGGGCAACCTATGGCTACACCTTC. Supplemented by reference TRBV7-9 and TRBJ1-2, the full variable domain reads DTGVSQNPRHKITKRGQNVTFRCDPISEHNRLYWYRQTLGQGPEFLTYFQNEAQLEKSRLLSDRFSAERPKGSFSTLEIQRTEQGDSAMYLCASSLVAGATYGYTFGSGTRLTVV.

This clone was seen a few times. The V gene is TRBV7-6, the J gene TRBJ2-7, with 8 bases aligning to TRBD1. J lost 5 bases, V lost 5 bases, and 2 bases had no gene match. Germline V lookup: CDR1 SGHVS, CDR2 FNYEAQ. CDR3 length equals 12 residues. The CDR3 sequence: CASSKTGDEQYF. CDR3 in DNA: TGTGCCAGCAGCAAGACAGGGGACGAGCAGTACTTC.

The chain combines TRBV5-1 with TRBJ2-7; D ambiguous. V lost 0 bases, J lost 6 bases, and 10 bases lay in between. The CDR3 covers 13 residues. Germline CDR1 and CDR2: SGHRS and YFSETQ. The CDR3 here is CASSLESSVEQYF. CDR3 in DNA: TGCGCCAGCAGCTTGGAATCGAGCGTCGAGCAGTACTTC. Full variable domain (missing parts from reference TRBV5-1 and TRBJ2-7): KAGVTQTPRYLIKTRGQQVTLSCSPISGHRSVSWYQQTPGQGLQFLFEYFSETQRNKGNFPGRFSGRQFSNSRSEMNVSTLELGDSALYLCASSLESSVEQYFGPGTRLTVT.

V usage is TRBV25-1 and J usage is TRBJ2-2, with D possibly matching TRBD1 (6 bases). With 6 bases removed from V and 2 bases from J, the gap between germline ends came to 10 bases. Germline CDR1 is MGHDK and CDR2 is SYGVNS. The CDR3 loop spans 14 amino acids. The DNA for the CDR3 is TGTGCCAGCAGCGGGACACACAACACCGGGGAGCTGTTTTTT. Translation: CASSGTHNTGELFF.

In this sample, this clone turned up once. The chain links TRBV9 to TRBJ2-1; a possible D gene is TRBD1 (6 bases). Germline CDR1 is SGDLS and CDR2 is YYNGEE. V was shortened by 3 bases and J by 0 bases, with 10 bases between the two germline ends. The CDR3 has 15 residues. The CDR3 coding sequence is TGTGCCAGCAGCGGGTCAGGGGTCTCCTACAATGAGCAGTTCTTC. This gives the protein CASSGSGVSYNEQFF.

The chain's CDR3 is CASSLPVPQGRETQYF. The CDR3, as DNA: TGTGCCAGCAGCTTGCCCGTACCCCAGGGGCGGGAGACCCAGTACTTC. The V call is TRBV5-4, the J call TRBJ2-5; TRBD1 is a possible D gene (6 bases). Trimming cost V 1 base and J 5 bases, with 18 bases left between them. The CDR3 covers 16 residues. Looked up from germline, CDR1 is SGHNT and CDR2 is YYREEE (reference sequence). The full variable domain, its missing parts supplied by reference TRBV5-4 and TRBJ2-5, is ETGVTQSPTHLIKTRGQQVTLRCSSQSGHNTVSWYQQALGQGPQFIFQYYREEENGRGNFPPRFSGLQFPNYSSELNVNALELDDSALYLCASSLPVPQGRETQYFGPGTRLLVL.

Details on this clone: Within the sample, other DNA sequences also encode this same CDR3. The chain employs TRBV5-1 and TRBJ1-4; D gene unclear. This CDR3 contains 14 residues. V dropped 4 bases and J dropped 0 bases, with 7 bases sitting between them. Germline V gene lookup returns CDR1 SGHRS and CDR2 YFSETQ. In DNA form, the CDR3 reads TGCGCCAGCAGCCCCCGCGCAACTAATGAAAAACTGTTTTTT. Protein product: CASSPRATNEKLFF. The entire variable domain, with the rest obtained from reference TRBV5-1 and TRBJ1-4, is as follows: KAGVTQTPRYLIKTRGQQVTLSCSPISGHRSVSWYQQTPGQGLQFLFEYFSETQRNKGNFPGRFSGRQFSNSRSEMNVSTLELGDSALYLCASSPRATNEKLFFGSGTQLSVL.

V is TRBV5-1 and J is TRBJ2-5; 7 bases map to TRBD1. There are 13 residues in the CDR3. After removal of 2 bases from V and 4 bases from J, the junction contained 2 bases not matched to a gene. Germline V gene data show CDR1 as SGHRS and CDR2 as YFSETQ. The CDR3 coding sequence is TGCGCCAGCAGCTTCGGGGACAGAGAGACCCAGTACTTC. Protein product: CASSFGDRETQYF. The full variable domain, in which reference TRBV5-1 and TRBJ2-5 provide the parts outside the CDR3, is KAGVTQTPRYLIKTRGQQVTLSCSPISGHRSVSWYQQTPGQGLQFLFEYFSETQRNKGNFPGRFSGRQFSNSRSEMNVSTLELGDSALYLCASSFGDRETQYFGPGTRLLVL.

This clone was observed a few times. The genes are TRBV4-1 and TRBJ2-3, with D possibly being TRBD2 (6 bases). Germline V gene data show CDR1 as MGHRA and CDR2 as YSYEKL. Trimming pared 0 bases from V and 4 bases from J, leaving 17 bases between. The CDR3 covers 17 residues. The chain's CDR3 is CASSQERERAPPDTQYF. The CDR3, as DNA: TGCGCCAGCAGCCAAGAACGGGAGCGGGCCCCACCAGATACGCAGTATTTT.

The chain employs TRBV2 and TRBJ2-7; weak D call: TRBD1 (5 bases). This CDR3 comprises 13 residues. Germline CDR1 and CDR2: SNHLY and FYNNEI. V lost 8 bases and J lost 3, with 14 bases in between. The CDR3 protein is CASVAGRIYEQYF. The CDR3 DNA follows: TGTGCCAGCGTAGCAGGGCGAATCTACGAGCAGTACTTC.

This clone was counted a single time. The chain couples TRBV21-1 to TRBJ2-6; the D call of TRBD1 is as the table states it, not checked on the DNA. TRBV21-1 corresponds to a pseudogene. There are 15 residues in the CDR3. The CDR3 sequence is CASIRQGSGANVLTF. The DNA for the CDR3 is TGTGCCAGCATCAGACAGGGGTCTGGGGCCAACGTCCTGACTTTC.

This chain joins TRBV5-1 and TRBJ2-5; D perhaps matches TRBD1 (6 bases). The DNA end favors TRBJ2-7, so the J call may be wrong. The CDR3 sequence is 15 residues long. Germline CDR1 SGHRS, CDR2 YFSETQ. In nucleotides, the CDR3 is TGCGCCAGCAGCTTGGCCTTGGACAGAAAATACGAGCAGTACTTC. Its protein product is CASSLALDRKYEQYF.

V is TRBV28 and J is TRBJ2-7; 8 nucleotides agree with TRBD2. This CDR3 has 14 residues. Germline lookup yields CDR1 MDHEN and CDR2 SYDVKM. V lost 5 bases and J lost 6; bases outside the gene matches: 9. The CDR3 DNA is TGTGCCAGCAGTGACCAACAACTAGCGGTCGAGCAGTACTTC. Translated, it gives CASSDQQLAVEQYF.